This T cell receptor beta chain was found in a study of glioma-infiltrating T cells after dendritic cell vaccination listed by TCRdb under 2016. Concerning the study at large: Of the 15 or so glioblastoma patients in the cohort, all drawn from Phase I and II dendritic cell vaccination trials, 9 were newly diagnosed and 6 had recurrent disease. Between the early 2000s and the early 2010s, the patients were given dendritic cell vaccination pulsed with autologous tumor lysate. The vaccine consisted of monocyte-derived dendritic cells cultured less than eight days with IL-4 and GM-CSF, then pulsed overnight with autologous tumor lysate. Each patient got three intradermal injections of the dendritic cell vaccine, spaced at biweekly intervals, in the arm below the axilla. In glioblastoma patients vaccinated with dendritic cells, deep sequencing of TCR beta CDR3 regions served to measure the amount of tumor-infiltrating lymphocytes and to compare repertoires between tumor and blood. Survival after dendritic cell vaccination was correlated with TCR sequencing metrics, such as TIL content and the overlap between tumor and blood repertoires.

Selection of patients required sufficient residual fresh-frozen tumor tissue and over two years of available survival data. None of the glioblastoma patients carried an isocitrate dehydrogenase mutation, although molecular status otherwise varied. PBMC were collected before vaccination, two weeks after the third vaccination, and at tumor progression if progression occurred. Genomic DNA was extracted with the Qiagen DNeasy Blood extraction Kit. As for this clone: No cognate antigen has been identified for it. Base qualities are not at hand, and no much larger clone is one base apart.

For CDR1 and CDR2, the germline V gene (reference sequence) lists SEHNR and FQNEAQ. The CDR3 spans 13 residues, from the cysteine through the phenylalanine. Kept here is only the CDR3 DNA, which spans 39 bases and is read in frame from base 1. V drops 2 bases and J drops 7 bases, leaving 11 bases in between. Using the immunoSEQ assay, TCRB CDR3 regions were amplified from roughly 1.8 micrograms of genomic DNA, or from all available DNA when less than that was on hand. The multiplex PCR employed 60 forward primers targeting TCR V beta segments and 13 reverse primers targeting J beta segments. To estimate reads per starting template, synthetic control templates were spiked into each sample at limiting dilution. The Illumina HiSeq System generated 87 bp sequencing reads. As for the authors' bioinformatics: To remove PCR and sequencing errors, closely related sequences were merged with a nearest neighbor algorithm. TCR overlap was measured as the percentage of unique tumor TCR beta sequences also present in the same patient's peripheral blood. TCRdb's version of the immuneACCESS table is confined to in-frame rearrangements and falls short of the full clone set. An unresolved V gene accounts for under half of the shortfall where checked; the remainder is of unknown origin. That table furnishes V, J and clone size, whereas the DNA furnished D and trimming. The sample table contains some 38,000 clones; only one count was recorded for around 80% of them. The ten largest clonotypes hold over 6.5% of the sample.

What the authors observed across the whole study: Longer time to progression and overall survival after dendritic cell vaccination were predicted by higher estimated pretreatment TIL content. TCR clonality showed no direct relationship with survival, which suggests that a diverse polyclonal response may be important. The cohort was small and heterogeneous, with few patients having full blood and tumor sets and even fewer initial-recurrent tumor pairs. The three-group TCR overlap response model was characterized as speculative, and prospective validation of the model was stated to be required.

This chain joins TRBV7-9 to TRBJ1-2; no D gene can be assigned with confidence. Sequencing was performed on blood, taken before dendritic cell vaccination. The sequence derives from a human donor with glioblastoma. The nucleotides are TGTGCCAGCAGCTTAATTATGAGACTTGGCTACACCTTC. This encodes CASSLIMRLGYTF.